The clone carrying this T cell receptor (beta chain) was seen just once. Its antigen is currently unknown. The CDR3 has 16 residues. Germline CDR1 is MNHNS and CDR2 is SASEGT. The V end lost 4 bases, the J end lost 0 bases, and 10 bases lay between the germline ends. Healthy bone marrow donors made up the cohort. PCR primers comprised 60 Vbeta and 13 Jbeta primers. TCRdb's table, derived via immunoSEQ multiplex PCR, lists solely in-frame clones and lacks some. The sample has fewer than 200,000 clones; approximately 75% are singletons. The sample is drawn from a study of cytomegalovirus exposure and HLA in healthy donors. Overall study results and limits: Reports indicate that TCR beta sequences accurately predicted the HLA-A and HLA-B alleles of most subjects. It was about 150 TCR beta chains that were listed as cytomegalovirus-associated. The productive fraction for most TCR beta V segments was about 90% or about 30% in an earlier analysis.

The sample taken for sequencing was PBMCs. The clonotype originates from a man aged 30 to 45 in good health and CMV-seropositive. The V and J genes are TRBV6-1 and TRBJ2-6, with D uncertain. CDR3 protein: CASSVRLSSGANVLTF. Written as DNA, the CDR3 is TGTGCCAGCAGTGTACGGTTAAGCTCTGGGGCCAACGTCCTGACTTTC.